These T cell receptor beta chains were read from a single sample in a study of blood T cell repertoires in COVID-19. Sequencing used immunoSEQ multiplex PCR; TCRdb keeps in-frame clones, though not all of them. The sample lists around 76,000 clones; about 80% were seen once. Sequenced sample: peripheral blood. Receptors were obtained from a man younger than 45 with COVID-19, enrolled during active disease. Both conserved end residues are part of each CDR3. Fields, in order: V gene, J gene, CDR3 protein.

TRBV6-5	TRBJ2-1	CASSQLAGGYNEQFF
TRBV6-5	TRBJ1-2	CASSPDRGYGYTF
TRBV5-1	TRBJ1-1	CASRGGRGAFF
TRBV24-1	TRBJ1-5	CATSEGTGGGQPQHF
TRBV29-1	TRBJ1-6	CSVELGQAHHLHF
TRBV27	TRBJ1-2	CASSLSAGDDANYGYTF
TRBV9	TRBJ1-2	CASSVAQGYGYTF
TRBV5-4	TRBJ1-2	CASSLGQGRYGYTF
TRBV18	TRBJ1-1	CASSPGPYNTEAFF
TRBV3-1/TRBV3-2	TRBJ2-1	CASSQGLAGNEQFF
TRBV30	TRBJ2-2	CAESTGTLNTGELFF